These T cell receptor beta chains were read from a single sample in a study of blood T cells in healthy people across ages. TCRdb reprocessed the 5' RACE reads with MiXCR, giving one entry per CDR3 protein. The sample has fewer than 2,000,000 distinct CDR3 sequences; about 35% are singletons. The specimen was blood. These receptors were collected from a woman in her twenties or thirties in good health. The conserved cysteine and the conserved F or W are not part of the CDR3 here.

V,J,CDR3
TRBV5-1,TRBJ2-7,ASSFQEPYEQY
TRBV5-1,TRBJ1-1,ASSLQGTMNTEAF
TRBV18,-,ASSPLRGGLPYEQY
TRBV28,TRBJ2-4,ASSTRRTGGTDIQY
TRBV15,TRBJ1-2,ATSMRLLANYGYT
TRBV7-3,TRBJ2-3,ASSFLENTDTQY
TRBV5-5,TRBJ2-3,ASSLRDWAADTQY
TRBV10-3,TRBJ2-7,ATTHDSAQY
TRBV7-2,TRBJ2-1,ASSLADGEANNEQF
TRBV5-1,TRBJ2-3,ASSLFRSPDTQY
TRBV7-9,TRBJ2-3,ASSLRPGLTDTQY
TRBV20-1,TRBJ2-7,SARTSGFYEQY
TRBV24-1,TRBJ2-3,ATSGGEGTDTQY
TRBV7-9,TRBJ1-1,ASSSHPRQGLNTEAF
TRBV7-8,TRBJ2-7,ASSLVLRDEQY
TRBV2,TRBJ2-6,ASALPSGANVLT
TRBV4-1,TRBJ2-5,ASSQLRQETQY
TRBV15,TRBJ2-5,ATSYTRVFDEQY
TRBV4-2,TRBJ2-7,ASSQDRASRLSYKQY
TRBV27,TRBJ1-2,ASEGRDGYT
TRBV20-1,TRBJ1-5,SARDGTGVNQPQH
TRBV6-4,TRBJ2-3,ASSDSISITSTDTQY
TRBV2,TRBJ2-7,ASGRAGGPGYEQY
TRBV4-1,TRBJ2-3,ASSQARTSGDTQY
TRBV2,TRBJ2-3,ASRGTSWGGQY
TRBV6-1,TRBJ2-3,ASRALPEPSDTQY
TRBV6-2/TRBV6-3,-,ASSYTDRGEQY
TRBV27,TRBJ2-4,ASSLNYLAKNIQY
TRBV4-2,TRBJ1-5,ASSQEVVGQPQH
TRBV11-2,TRBJ2-5,ASRSRKGRTGETQY